One sample yielded the 3 T cell receptor beta chains listed below, sequenced in a study of early stage breast cancer tumors. The table came from immunoSEQ multiplex PCR; TCRdb's copy has only in-frame clones and leaves some out. The sample has about 36,000 clones; 74% are singletons. The sequenced sample was blood. The receptors were gathered from a person aged 55 to 75 with breast cancer.

This rearrangement joins TRBV4-1 to TRBJ2-5; D unclear. The CDR3 consists of 13 residues. Germline CDR1 is MGHRA and CDR2 is YSYEKL. V lost 3 bases, J lost 4 bases, and 9 bases lay in between. The CDR3 here is CASSHLLGETQYF. In nucleotides, the CDR3 is TGCGCCAGCAGCCATTTGTTGGGAGAGACCCAGTACTTC.

The chain joins TRBV27 to TRBJ1-5; D gene ambiguous. Trimming shortened V by 3 bases and J by 1 base, and 7 bases separated the two germline ends. CDR3 size: 14 residues. The germline V gene has CDR1 MNHEY and CDR2 SMNVEV (reference sequence). The CDR3 DNA sequence: TGTGCCAGCAGTTTGGAGGGAAGCAATCAGCCCCAGCATTTT. Translating it yields CASSLEGSNQPQHF.

This rearrangement joins TRBV5-1 to TRBJ1-1; D is possibly TRBD1 (5 bases). The CDR3 runs 16 residues. V was shortened by 4 bases and J by 5 bases, with 21 bases between the two germline ends. CDR1 is SGHRS and CDR2 is YFSETQ in the germline V gene. The CDR3 sequence is CASSPVPTKGKTEAFF. The CDR3 nucleotides read TGCGCCAGCAGCCCGGTCCCCACAAAGGGGAAAACTGAAGCTTTCTTT.